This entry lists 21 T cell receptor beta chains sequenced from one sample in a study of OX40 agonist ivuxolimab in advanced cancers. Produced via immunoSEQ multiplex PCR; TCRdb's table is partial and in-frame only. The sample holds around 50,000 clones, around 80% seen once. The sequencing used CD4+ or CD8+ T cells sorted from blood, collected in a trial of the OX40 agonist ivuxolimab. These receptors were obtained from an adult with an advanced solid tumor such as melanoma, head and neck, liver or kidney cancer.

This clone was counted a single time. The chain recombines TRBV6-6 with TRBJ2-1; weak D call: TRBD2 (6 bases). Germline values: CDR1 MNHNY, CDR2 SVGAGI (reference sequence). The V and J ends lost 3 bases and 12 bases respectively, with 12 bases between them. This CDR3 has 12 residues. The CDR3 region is CASSYSGGWQFF. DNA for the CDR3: TGTGCCAGCAGTTATTCCGGGGGATGGCAGTTCTTC.

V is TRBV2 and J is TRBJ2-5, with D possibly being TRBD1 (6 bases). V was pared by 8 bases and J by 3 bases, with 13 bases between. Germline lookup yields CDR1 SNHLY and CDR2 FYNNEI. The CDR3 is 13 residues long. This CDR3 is CASLRQEKETQYF. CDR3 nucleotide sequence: TGTGCCAGCCTGAGACAGGAGAAAGAGACCCAGTACTTC.

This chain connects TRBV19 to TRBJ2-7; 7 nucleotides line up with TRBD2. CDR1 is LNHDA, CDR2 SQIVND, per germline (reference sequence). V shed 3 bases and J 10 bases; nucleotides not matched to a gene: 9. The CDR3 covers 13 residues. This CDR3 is CASSIQAGRLQYF. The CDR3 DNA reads TGTGCCAGTAGTATTCAAGCGGGAAGACTACAGTACTTC.

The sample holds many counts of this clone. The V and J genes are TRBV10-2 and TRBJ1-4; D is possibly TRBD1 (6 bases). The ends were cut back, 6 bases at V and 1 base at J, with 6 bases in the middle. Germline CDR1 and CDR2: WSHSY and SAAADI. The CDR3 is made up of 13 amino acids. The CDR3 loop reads CASSRGTNEKLFF. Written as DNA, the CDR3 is TGCGCCAGCAGCAGGGGAACTAATGAAAAACTGTTTTTT.

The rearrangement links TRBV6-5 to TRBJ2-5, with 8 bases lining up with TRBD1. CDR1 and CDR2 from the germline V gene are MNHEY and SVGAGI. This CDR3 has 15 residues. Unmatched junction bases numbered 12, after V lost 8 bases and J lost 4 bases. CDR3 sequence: CASAWRQGWRETQYF. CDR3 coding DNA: TGTGCCAGCGCTTGGAGACAGGGGTGGCGAGAGACCCAGTACTTC.

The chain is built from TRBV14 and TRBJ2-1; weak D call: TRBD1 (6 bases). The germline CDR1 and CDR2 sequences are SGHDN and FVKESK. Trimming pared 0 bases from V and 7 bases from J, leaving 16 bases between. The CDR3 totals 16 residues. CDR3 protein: CASSQEQGTYANEQFF. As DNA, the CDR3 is TGTGCCAGCAGCCAAGAGCAGGGGACCTATGCGAATGAGCAGTTCTTC.

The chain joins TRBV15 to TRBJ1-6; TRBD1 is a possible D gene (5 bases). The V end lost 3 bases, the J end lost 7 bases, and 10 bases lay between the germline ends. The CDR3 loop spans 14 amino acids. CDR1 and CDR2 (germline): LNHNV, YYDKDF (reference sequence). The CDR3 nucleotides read TGTGCCACCAGCAGTAACAGGAAAAATTCACCCCTCCACTTT. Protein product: CATSSNRKNSPLHF. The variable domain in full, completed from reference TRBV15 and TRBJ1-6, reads DAMVIQNPRYQVTQFGKPVTLSCSQTLNHNVMYWYQQKSSQAPKLLFHYYDKDFNNEADTPDNFQSRRPNTSFCFLDIRSPGLGDTAMYLCATSSNRKNSPLHFGNGTRLTVT.

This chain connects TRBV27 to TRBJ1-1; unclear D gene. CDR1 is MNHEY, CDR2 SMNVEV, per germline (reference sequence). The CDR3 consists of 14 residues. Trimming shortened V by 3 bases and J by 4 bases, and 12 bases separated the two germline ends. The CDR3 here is CASSFLGRGTEAFF. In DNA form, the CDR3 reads TGTGCCAGCAGTTTCCTGGGTCGGGGCACTGAAGCTTTCTTT.

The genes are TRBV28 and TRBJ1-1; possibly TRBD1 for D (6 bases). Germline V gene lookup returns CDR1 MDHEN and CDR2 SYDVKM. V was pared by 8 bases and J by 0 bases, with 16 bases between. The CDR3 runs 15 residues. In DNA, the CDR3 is TGTGCCAGCGGCCTACCCGGGACAATGAACACTGAAGCTTTCTTT. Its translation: CASGLPGTMNTEAFF.

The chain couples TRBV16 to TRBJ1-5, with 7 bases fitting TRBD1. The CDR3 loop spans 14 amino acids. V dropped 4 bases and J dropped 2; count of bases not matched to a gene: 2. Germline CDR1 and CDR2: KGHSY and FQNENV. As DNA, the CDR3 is TGTGCCAGCAGCCCTACAGGGGGCAATCAGCCCCAGCATTTT. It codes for CASSPTGGNQPQHF.

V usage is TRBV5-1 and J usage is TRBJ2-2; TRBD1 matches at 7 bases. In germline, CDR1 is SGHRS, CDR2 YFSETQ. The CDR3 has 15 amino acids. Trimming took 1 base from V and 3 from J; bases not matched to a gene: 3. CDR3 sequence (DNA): TGCGCCAGCAGCTTGAGGGGGCTAGACACCGGGGAGCTGTTTTTT. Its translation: CASSLRGLDTGELFF.

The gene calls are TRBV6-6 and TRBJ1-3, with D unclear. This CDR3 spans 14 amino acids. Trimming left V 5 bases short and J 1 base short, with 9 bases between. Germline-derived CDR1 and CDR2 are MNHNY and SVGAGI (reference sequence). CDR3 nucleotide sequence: TGTGCCAGCAGTGGATGGGGTTCTGGAAACACCATATATTTT. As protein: CASSGWGSGNTIYF.

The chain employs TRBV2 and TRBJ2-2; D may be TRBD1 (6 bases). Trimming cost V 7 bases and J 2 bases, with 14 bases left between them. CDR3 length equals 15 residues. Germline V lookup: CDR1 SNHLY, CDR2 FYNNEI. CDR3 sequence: CASNPQTGNTGELFF. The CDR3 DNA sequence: TGTGCCAGCAATCCCCAGACAGGAAACACCGGGGAGCTGTTTTTT.

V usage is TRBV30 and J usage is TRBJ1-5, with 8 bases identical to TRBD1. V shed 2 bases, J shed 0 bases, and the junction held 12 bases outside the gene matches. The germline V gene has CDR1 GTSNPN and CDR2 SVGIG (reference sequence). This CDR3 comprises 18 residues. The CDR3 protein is CAWSPTGTGRRSNQPQHF. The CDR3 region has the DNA TGTGCCTGGAGTCCGACCGGGACAGGAAGGCGTAGCAATCAGCCCCAGCATTTT. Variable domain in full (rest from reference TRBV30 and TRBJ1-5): SQTIHQWPATLVQPVGSPLSLECTVEGTSNPNLYWYRQAAGRGLQLLFYSVGIGQISSEVPQNLSASRPQDRQFILSSKKLLLSDSGFYLCAWSPTGTGRRSNQPQHFGDGTRLSIL.

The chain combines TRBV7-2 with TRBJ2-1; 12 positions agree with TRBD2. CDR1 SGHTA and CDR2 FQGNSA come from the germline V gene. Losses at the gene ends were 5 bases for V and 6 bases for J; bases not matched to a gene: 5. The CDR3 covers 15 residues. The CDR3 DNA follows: TGTGCCAGCAGCCGACTAGCGGGAGAAGGCAATGAGCAGTTCTTC. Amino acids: CASSRLAGEGNEQFF. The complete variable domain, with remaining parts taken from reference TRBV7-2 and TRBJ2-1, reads GAGVSQSPSNKVTEKGKDVELRCDPISGHTALYWYRQSLGQGLEFLIYFQGNSAPDKSGLPSDRFSAERTGGSVSTLTIQRTQQEDSAVYLCASSRLAGEGNEQFFGPGTRLTVL.

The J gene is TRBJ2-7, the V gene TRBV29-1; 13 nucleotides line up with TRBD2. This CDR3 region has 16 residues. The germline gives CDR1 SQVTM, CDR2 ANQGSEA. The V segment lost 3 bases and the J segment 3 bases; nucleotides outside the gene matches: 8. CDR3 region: CSVEMRGTSGDYEQYF. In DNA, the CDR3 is TGCAGCGTTGAGATGAGGGGGACTAGCGGGGACTACGAGCAGTACTTC.

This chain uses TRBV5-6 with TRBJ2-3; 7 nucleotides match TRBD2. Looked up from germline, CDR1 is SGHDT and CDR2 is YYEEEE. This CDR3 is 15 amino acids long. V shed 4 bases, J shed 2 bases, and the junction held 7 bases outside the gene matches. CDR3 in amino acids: CASSERDSYTDTQYF. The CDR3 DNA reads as TGTGCCAGCAGCGAGCGGGACTCGTACACAGATACGCAGTATTTT.

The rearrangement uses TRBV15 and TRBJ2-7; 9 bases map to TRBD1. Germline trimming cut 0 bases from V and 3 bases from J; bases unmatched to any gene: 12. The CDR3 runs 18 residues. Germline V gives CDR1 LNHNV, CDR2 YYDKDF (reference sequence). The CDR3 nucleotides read TGTGCCACCAGCAGAGACTTAGCGCACAGGGGGCGCCTCTACGAGCAGTACTTC. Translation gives CATSRDLAHRGRLYEQYF.

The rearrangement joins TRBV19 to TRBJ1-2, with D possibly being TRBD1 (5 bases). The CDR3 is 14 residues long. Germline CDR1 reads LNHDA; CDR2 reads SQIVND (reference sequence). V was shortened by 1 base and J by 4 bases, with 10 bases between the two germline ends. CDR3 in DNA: TGTGCCAGTAGTATAGCCGGGGCCCGCTATGGCTACACCTTC. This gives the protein CASSIAGARYGYTF.

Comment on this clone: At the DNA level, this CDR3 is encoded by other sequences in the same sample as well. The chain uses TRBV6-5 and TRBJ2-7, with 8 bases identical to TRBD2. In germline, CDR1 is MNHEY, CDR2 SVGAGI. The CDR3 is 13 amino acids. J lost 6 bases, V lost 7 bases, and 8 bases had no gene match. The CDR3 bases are TGTGCCAGCACCCGCCGGGGGGGCGCCGAGCAGTACTTC. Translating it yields CASTRRGGAEQYF.

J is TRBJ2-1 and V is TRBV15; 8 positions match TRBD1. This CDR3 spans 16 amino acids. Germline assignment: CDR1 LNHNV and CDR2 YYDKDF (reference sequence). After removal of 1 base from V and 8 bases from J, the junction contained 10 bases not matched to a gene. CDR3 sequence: CATSRVLAGGADEQFF. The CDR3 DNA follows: TGTGCCACCAGCAGAGTGTTGGCAGGGGGCGCGGATGAGCAGTTCTTC.